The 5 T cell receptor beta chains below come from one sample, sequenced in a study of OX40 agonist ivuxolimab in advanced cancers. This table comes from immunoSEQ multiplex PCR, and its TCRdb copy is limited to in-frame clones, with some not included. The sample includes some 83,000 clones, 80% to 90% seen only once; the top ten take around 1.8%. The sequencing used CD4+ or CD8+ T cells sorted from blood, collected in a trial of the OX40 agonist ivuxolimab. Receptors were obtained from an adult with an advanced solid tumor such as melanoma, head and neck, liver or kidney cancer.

The CDR3 coding sequence is TGTGCCAGCTCACCGGGGACTAGCGGGAACGAGCAGTACTTC. As protein: CASSPGTSGNEQYF. This chain uses TRBV18 with TRBJ2-7; 13 nucleotides agree with TRBD2. CDR1 is KGHSH and CDR2 is LQKENI in the germline V gene. V lost 3 bases, J lost 5 bases, and 1 base stayed unmatched. CDR3 length equals 14 residues.

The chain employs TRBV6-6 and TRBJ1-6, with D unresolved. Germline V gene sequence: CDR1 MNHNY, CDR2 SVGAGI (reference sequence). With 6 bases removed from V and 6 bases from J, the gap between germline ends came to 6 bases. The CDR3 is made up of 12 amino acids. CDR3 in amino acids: CASRDGNSPLHF. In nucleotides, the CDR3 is TGTGCCAGCAGGGATGGTAATTCACCCCTCCACTTT.

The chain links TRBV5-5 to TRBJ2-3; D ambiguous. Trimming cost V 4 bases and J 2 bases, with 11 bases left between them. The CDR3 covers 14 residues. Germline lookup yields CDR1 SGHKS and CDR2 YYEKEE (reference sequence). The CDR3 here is CASSQDGDTDTQYF. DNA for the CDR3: TGTGCCAGCAGCCAGGACGGAGACACAGATACGCAGTATTTT. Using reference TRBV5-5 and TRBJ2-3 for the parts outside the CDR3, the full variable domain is DAGVTQSPTHLIKTRGQQVTLRCSPISGHKSVSWYQQVLGQGPQFIFQYYEKEERGRGNFPDRFSARQFPNYSSELNVNALLLGDSALYLCASSQDGDTDTQYFGPGTRLTVL.

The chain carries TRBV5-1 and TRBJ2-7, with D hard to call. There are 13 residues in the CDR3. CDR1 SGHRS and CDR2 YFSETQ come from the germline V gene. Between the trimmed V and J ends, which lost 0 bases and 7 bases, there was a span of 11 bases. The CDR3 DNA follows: TGCGCCAGCAGCTTGGCCCCCGGCACGGAGCAGTACTTC. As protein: CASSLAPGTEQYF.

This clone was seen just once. The DNA of the CDR3 is TGTGCCAGCAGCGCCTATGCGGGGGGCTCCTACGAGCAGTACTTC. This sequence encodes CASSAYAGGSYEQYF. V is TRBV5-4 and J is TRBJ2-7, with 8 bases identical to TRBD2. Germline loops: CDR1 SGHNT, CDR2 YYREEE (reference sequence). The CDR3 covers 15 residues. With V trimmed by 4 bases and J by 0 bases, 6 bases remained unmatched.